This is a list of T cell receptor beta chains from one sample in a study of blood T cells in healthy people across ages. TCRdb re-called the 5' RACE reads with MiXCR, one entry per CDR3 protein. The data contain around 1.5 million distinct CDR3 sequences, about 43% of them singletons. The sample taken for sequencing was blood. All receptors derive from a woman in her late teens or twenties in good health. The CDR3 runs from the conserved cysteine through the conserved F or W. The D gene is left open where the match is weak. Where a row states a size, it is once, few, many or the class of an expanded clone; other rows omit it.

clone size	D gene	V gene	J gene	CDR3 protein	CDR3 DNA
few	TRBD1	TRBV27	TRBJ1-2	CASSPRAGQNYGYTF	TGTGCCAGCAGTCCCCGAGCGGGACAGAACTATGGCTACACCTTC
-	-	TRBV5-1	TRBJ1-1	CASRGKDSLNTEAFF	TGCGCCAGCAGGGGGAAGGACAGCTTGAACACTGAAGCTTTCTTT
few	TRBD2	TRBV18	TRBJ2-3	CASSLQPTSGITDTQYF	TGTGCCAGCTCACTACAACCGACTAGCGGGATCACAGATACGCAGTATTTT
few	-	TRBV4-1	TRBJ2-7	CASSLSSVNEQYF	TGCGCCAGCAGCCTTTCTAGCGTCAATGAGCAGTACTTC
-	-	TRBV7-9	TRBJ1-1	CASSLVQTTEAFF	TGTGCCAGCAGCTTAGTCCAGACCACTGAAGCTTTCTTT
-	-	TRBV12-3/TRBV12-4	TRBJ2-1	CVSSLRPVHEQFF	TGTGTCAGCAGTTTACGACCAGTCCATGAGCAGTTCTTC
few	-	TRBV6-1	TRBJ1-5	CASSRTPGHDSNQPQHF	TGTGCCAGCAGCCGAACACCCGGTCACGATAGCAATCAGCCCCAGCATTTT
-	-	TRBV12-3/TRBV12-4	TRBJ2-7	CASIGDSYEQYF	TGTGCCAGCATTGGGGACTCCTACGAGCAGTACTTC
-	-	TRBV15	TRBJ2-7	CATSRNYYEQYF	TGTGCCACCAGCAGAAACTACTACGAGCAGTACTTC
few	TRBD1	TRBV12-3/TRBV12-4	TRBJ1-1	CASSADRGGGTEAFF	TGTGCCAGCTCCGCGGACAGGGGTGGGGGCACTGAAGCTTTCTTT
-	-	TRBV4-1	TRBJ2-5	CASSIVWDPQETQYF	TGCGCCAGCAGCATTGTCTGGGATCCCCAAGAGACCCAGTACTTC
few	-	TRBV15	TRBJ2-2	CATSRAFGNTGELFF	TGTGCCACCAGCAGGGCTTTTGGAAACACCGGGGAGCTGTTTTTT
few	-	TRBV25-1	TRBJ1-2	CASSEMFSAYGYTF	TGTGCCAGCAGTGAAATGTTCTCGGCCTATGGCTACACCTTC
few	-	TRBV27	TRBJ1-1	CASSLRTNTEAFF	TGTGCCAGCAGTTTACGAACGAACACTGAAGCTTTCTTT
-	TRBD2	TRBV7-3	TRBJ2-5	CASSAAGSKETQYF	TGTGCCAGCAGCGCAGCGGGATCGAAAGAGACCCAGTACTTC
-	-	TRBV28	TRBJ1-4	CASSPGRINEKLFF	TGTGCCAGCAGTCCAGGACGGATTAATGAAAAACTGTTTTTT